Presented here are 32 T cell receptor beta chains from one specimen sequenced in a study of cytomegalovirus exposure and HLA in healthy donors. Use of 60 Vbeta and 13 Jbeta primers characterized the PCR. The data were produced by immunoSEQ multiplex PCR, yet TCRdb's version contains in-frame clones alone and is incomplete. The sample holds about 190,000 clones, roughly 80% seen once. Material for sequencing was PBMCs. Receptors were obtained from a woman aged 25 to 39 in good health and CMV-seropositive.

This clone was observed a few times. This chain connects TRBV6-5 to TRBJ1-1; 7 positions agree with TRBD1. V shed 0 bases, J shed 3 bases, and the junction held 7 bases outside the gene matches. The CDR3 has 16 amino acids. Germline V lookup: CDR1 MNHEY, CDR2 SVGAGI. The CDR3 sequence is CASSYSLGGGYTEAFF. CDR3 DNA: TGTGCCAGCAGTTACTCTTTAGGGGGCGGGTACACTGAAGCTTTCTTT.

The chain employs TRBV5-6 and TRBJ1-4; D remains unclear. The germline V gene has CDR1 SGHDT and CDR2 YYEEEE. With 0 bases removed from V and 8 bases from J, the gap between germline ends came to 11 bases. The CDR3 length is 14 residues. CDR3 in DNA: TGTGCCAGCAGCTTGGCCGGGGTCCAAGAAAAACTGTTTTTT. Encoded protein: CASSLAGVQEKLFF.

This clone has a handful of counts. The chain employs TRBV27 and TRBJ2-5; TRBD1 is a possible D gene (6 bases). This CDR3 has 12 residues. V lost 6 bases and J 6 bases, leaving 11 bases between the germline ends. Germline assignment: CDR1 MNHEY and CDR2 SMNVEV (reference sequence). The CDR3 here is CASRGQRQTQYF. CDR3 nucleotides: TGTGCCAGCAGAGGACAGCGACAGACCCAGTACTTC.

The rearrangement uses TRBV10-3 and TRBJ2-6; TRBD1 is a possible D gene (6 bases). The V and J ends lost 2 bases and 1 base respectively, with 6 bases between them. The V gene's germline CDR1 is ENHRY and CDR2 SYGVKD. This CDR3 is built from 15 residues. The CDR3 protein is CAISERGSGANVLTF. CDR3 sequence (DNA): TGTGCCATCAGTGAGAGGGGGTCTGGGGCCAACGTCCTGACTTTC.

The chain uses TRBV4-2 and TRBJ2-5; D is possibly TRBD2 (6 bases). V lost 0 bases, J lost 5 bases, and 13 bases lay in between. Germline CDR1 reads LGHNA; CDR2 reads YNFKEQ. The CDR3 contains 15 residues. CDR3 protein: CASSQDREVGETQYF. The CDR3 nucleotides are TGTGCCAGCAGCCAAGACAGGGAGGTGGGGGAGACCCAGTACTTC.

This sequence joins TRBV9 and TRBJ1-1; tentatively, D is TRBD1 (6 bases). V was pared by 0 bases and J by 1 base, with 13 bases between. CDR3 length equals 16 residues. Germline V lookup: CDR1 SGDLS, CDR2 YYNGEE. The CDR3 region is CASSVVRGHPNTEAFF. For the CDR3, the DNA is TGTGCCAGCAGCGTAGTGAGGGGACACCCGAACACTGAAGCTTTCTTT. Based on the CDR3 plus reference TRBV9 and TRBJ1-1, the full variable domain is DSGVTQTPKHLITATGQRVTLRCSPRSGDLSVYWYQQSLDQGLQFLIQYYNGEERAKGNILERFSAQQFPDLHSELNLSSLELGDSALYFCASSVVRGHPNTEAFFGQGTRLTVV.

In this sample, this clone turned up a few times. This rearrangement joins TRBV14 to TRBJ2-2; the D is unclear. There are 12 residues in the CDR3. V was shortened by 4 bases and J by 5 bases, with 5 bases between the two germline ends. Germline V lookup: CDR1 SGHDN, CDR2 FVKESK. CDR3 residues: CASSPRTGELFF. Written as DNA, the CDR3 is TGTGCCAGCAGCCCTCGGACCGGGGAGCTGTTTTTT.

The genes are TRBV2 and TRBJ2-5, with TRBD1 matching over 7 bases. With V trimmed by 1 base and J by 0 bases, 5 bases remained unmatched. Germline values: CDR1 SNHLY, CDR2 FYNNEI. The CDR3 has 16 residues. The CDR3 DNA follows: TGTGCCAGCAGTGAAGAGGGGGCACCATACCAAGAGACCCAGTACTTC. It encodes CASSEEGAPYQETQYF.

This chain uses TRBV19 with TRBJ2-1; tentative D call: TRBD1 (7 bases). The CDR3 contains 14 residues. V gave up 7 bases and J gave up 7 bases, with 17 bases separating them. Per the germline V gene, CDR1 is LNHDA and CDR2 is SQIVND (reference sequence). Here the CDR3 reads CASKRQGLQNEQFF. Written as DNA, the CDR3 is TGTGCCAGTAAACGACAGGGACTGCAAAATGAGCAGTTCTTC. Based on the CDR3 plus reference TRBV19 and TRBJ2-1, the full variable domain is DGGITQSPKYLFRKEGQNVTLSCEQNLNHDAMYWYRQDPGQGLRLIYYSQIVNDFQKGDIAEGYSVSREKKESFPLTVTSAQKNPTAFYLCASKRQGLQNEQFFGPGTRLTVL.

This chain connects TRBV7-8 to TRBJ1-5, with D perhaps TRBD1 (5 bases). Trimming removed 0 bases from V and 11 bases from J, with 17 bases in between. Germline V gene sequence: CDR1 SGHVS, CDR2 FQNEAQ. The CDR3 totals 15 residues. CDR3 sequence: CASSLATPGGGSQHF. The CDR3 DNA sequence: TGTGCCAGCAGCTTAGCAACCCCCGGGGGGGGTTCCCAGCATTTT.

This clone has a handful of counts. The CDR3 loop is CASSPGGQAYSPLHF. CDR3 nucleotide sequence: TGTGCCAGCAGCCCCGGGGGACAGGCCTATTCACCCCTCCACTTT. The V gene is TRBV7-9, the J gene TRBJ1-6; 8 bases map to TRBD1. There are 15 residues in the CDR3. The trim removed 5 bases at V and 8 bases at J, leaving 8 bases unmatched. The germline CDR1 and CDR2 sequences are SEHNR and FQNEAQ (reference sequence).

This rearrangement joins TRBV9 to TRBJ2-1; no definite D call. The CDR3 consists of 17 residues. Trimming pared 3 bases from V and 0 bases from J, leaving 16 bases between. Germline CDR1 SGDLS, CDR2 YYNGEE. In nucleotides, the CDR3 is TGTGCCAGCAGCGCCCACCCGATGGCCCGCTCCTACAATGAGCAGTTCTTC. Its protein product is CASSAHPMARSYNEQFF.

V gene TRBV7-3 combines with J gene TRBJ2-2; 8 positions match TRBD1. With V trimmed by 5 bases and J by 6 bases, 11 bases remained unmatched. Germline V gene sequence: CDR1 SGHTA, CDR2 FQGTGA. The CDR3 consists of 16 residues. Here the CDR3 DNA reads TGTGCCAGCAGCATAAGACAGGGGATCATCCCCGGGGAGCTGTTTTTT. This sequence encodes CASSIRQGIIPGELFF.

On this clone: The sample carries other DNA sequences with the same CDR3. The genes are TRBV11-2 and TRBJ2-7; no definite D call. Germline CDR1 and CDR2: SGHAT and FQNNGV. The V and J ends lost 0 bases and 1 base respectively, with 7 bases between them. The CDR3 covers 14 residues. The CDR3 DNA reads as TGTGCCAGCAGCTTAGATCGAGGTTCCTACGAGCAGTACTTC. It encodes CASSLDRGSYEQYF.

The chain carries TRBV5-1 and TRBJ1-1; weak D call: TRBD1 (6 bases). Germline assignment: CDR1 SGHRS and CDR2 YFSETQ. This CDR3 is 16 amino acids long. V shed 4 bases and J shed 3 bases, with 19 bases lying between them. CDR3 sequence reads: CASSQRGAGRDTEAFF. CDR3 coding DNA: TGCGCCAGCAGCCAACGGGGGGCAGGGAGGGACACTGAAGCTTTCTTT.

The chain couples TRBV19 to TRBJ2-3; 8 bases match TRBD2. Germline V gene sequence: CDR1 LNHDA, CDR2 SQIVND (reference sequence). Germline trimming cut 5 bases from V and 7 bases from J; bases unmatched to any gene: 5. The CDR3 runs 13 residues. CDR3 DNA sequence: TGTGCCAGTAGTGCGACTAGCGTGAATACGCAGTATTTT. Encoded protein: CASSATSVNTQYF.

The DNA of the CDR3 is TGTGCCAGCAGCCGACAGGGGCTGGGTGAGGAGACCCAGTACTTC. Translated, it gives CASSRQGLGEETQYF. The chain employs TRBV7-3 and TRBJ2-5; 8 bases are shared with TRBD1. The CDR3 totals 15 residues. Trimming took 5 bases from V and 5 from J; bases not matched to a gene: 10. Germline V lookup: CDR1 SGHTA, CDR2 FQGTGA.

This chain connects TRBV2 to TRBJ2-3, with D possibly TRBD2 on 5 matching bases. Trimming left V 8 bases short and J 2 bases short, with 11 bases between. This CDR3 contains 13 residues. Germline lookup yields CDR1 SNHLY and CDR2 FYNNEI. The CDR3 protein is CASLTEVTDTQYF. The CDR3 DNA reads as TGTGCCAGCCTCACGGAGGTCACAGATACGCAGTATTTT.

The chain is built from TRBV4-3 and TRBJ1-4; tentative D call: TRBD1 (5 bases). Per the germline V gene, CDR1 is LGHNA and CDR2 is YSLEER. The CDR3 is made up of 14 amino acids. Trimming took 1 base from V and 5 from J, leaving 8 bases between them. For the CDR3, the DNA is TGCGCCAGCAGCCAAGCGGGGGGGAATGAAAAACTGTTTTTT. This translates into CASSQAGGNEKLFF.

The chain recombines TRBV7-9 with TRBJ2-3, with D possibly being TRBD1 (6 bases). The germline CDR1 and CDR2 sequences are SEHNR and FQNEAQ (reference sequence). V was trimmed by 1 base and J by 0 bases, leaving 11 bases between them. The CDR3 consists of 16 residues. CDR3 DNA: TGTGCCAGCAGCTTAGTGGGGACAACTAGCACAGATACGCAGTATTTT. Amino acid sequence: CASSLVGTTSTDTQYF.

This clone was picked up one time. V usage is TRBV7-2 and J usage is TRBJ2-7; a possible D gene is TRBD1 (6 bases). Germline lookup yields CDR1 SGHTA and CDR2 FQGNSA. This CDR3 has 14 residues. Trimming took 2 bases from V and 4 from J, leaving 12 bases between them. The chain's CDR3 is CASSLRPQGYEQYF. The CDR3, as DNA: TGTGCCAGCAGCTTACGTCCCCAGGGGTACGAGCAGTACTTC.

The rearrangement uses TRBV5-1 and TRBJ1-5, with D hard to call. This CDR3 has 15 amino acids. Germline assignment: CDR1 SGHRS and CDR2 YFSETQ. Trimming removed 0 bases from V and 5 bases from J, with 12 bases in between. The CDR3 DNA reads TGCGCCAGCAGCTTGGAAGCCGGAGGAGATCAGCCCCAGCATTTT. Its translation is CASSLEAGGDQPQHF.

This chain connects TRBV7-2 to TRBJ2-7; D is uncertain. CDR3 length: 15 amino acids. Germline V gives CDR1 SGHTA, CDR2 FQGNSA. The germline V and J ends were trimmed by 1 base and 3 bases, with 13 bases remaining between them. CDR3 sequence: CASSLGLSQVYEQYF. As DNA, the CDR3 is TGTGCCAGCAGCTTAGGGTTATCTCAGGTCTACGAGCAGTACTTC.

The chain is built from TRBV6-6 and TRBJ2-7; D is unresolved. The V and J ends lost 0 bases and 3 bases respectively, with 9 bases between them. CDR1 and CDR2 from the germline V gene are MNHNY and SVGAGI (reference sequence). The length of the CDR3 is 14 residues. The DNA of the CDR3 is TGTGCCAGCAGTTACTCCGTCGTAGACTACGAGCAGTACTTC. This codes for CASSYSVVDYEQYF.

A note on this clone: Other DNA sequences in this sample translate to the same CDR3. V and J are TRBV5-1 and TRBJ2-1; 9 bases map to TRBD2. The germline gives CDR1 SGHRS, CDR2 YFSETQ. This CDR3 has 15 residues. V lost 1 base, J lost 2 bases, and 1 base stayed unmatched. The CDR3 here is CASSLLAGAYNEQFF. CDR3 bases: TGCGCCAGCAGCTTGTTAGCGGGGGCCTACAATGAGCAGTTCTTC.

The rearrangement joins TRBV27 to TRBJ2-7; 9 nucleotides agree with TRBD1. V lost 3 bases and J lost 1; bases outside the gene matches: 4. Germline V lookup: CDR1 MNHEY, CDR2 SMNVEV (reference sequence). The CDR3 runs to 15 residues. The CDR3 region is CASSFGQGLSYEQYF. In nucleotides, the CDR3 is TGTGCCAGCAGTTTTGGACAGGGGCTATCCTACGAGCAGTACTTC.

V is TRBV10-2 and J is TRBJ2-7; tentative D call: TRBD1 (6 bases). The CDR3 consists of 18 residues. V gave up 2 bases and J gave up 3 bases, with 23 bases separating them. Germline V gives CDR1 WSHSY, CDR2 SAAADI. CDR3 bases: TGCGCCAGCAGTGAGAGTGGAGAAGGGGGTCTCATGGGCTACGAGCAGTACTTC. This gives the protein CASSESGEGGLMGYEQYF.

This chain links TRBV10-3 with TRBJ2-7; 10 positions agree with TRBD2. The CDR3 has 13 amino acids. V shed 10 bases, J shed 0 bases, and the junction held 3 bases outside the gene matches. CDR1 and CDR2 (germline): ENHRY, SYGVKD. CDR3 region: CATTSGASYEQYF. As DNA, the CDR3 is TGTGCCACCACTAGCGGGGCCTCCTACGAGCAGTACTTC.

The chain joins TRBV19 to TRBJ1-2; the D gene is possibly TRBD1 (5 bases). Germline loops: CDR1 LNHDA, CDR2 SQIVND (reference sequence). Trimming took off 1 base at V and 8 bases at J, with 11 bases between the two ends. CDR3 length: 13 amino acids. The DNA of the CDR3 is TGTGCCAGTAGTATAGCTCGGGGGGACGGCTACACCTTC. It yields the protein CASSIARGDGYTF.

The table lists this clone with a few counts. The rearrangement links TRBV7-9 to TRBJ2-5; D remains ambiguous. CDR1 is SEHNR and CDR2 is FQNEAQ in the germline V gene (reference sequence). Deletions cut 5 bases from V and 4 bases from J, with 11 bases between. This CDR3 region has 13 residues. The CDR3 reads CASSLGRVETQYF. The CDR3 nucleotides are TGTGCCAGCAGCCTTGGGCGAGTAGAGACCCAGTACTTC.

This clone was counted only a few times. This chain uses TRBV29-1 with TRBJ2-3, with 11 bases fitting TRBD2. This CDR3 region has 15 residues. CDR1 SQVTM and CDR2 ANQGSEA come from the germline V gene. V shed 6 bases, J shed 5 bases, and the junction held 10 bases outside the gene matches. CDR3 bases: TGCAGCGTCCGCACTAGCGGGGGACCAAGAGATACGCAGTATTTT. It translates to CSVRTSGGPRDTQYF.

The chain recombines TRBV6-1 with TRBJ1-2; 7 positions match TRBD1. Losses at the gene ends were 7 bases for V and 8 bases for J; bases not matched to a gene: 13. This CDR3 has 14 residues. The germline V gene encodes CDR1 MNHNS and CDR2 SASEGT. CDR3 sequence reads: CASTNRGGLYGYTF. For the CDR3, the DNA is TGTGCCAGCACAAACAGGGGTGGTTTGTACGGCTACACCTTC.